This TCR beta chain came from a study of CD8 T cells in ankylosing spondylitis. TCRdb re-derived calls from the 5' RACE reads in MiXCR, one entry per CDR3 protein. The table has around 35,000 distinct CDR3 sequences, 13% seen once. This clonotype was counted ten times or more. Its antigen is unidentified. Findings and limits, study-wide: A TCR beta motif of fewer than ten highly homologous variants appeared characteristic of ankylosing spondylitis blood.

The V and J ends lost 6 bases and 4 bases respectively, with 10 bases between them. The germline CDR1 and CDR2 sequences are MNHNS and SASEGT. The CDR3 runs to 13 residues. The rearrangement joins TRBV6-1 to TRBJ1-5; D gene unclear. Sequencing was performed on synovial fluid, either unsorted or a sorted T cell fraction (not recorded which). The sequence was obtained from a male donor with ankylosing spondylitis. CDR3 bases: TGTGCCAGCAGCGAACTTGCGAATCAGCCCCAGCATTTT. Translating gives CASSELANQPQHF.